The source of this T cell receptor (beta chain) is a study of blood T cell repertoires in COVID-19. Germline CDR1 is MGHRA and CDR2 is YSYEKL. Deletions cut 1 base from V and 4 bases from J, with 17 bases between. This CDR3 has 16 amino acids. TCRdb's table, derived via immunoSEQ multiplex PCR, lists solely in-frame clones and lacks some. This table has 97,000 or so clones, approximately 84% appearing once. The receptor comes from a man aged 65 to 85 with acute or convalescent COVID-19. Sequenced material: peripheral blood. The rearrangement uses TRBV4-1 and TRBJ2-7; weak D call: TRBD2 (7 bases). DNA for the CDR3: TGCGCCAGCAGCCAAGGGCCAGCGGGACAAGAATACGAGCAGTACTTC. It yields the protein CASSQGPAGQEYEQYF.